Presented here are 28 T cell receptor beta chains from one specimen sequenced in a study of T cells after yellow fever vaccination (dated by TCRdb to between 2018 and 2021). Library preparation used 5' RACE. The reads were generated on an Illumina NovaSeq 6000. TCRdb passed the public sequencing reads through fastp at Q25 and MiXCR, retaining productive beta sequences. Under each unique CDR3 protein, matching rows form one entry showing the most common genes and DNA. This sample comprises approximately 300,000 distinct CDR3 sequences, roughly a tenth of them detected only once. Less than 3.5% of the sample rests with the top ten. According to the study, the label for this sample's treatment or condition signals: live attenuated yellow fever vaccine strain. The source material was CD4+ T cells sorted from PBMCs, sampled 45 days after the yellow fever booster vaccination. The receptors shown here come from a man aged 18 to 35 who received the YFV17D yellow fever vaccine.

This clonotype was picked up a small number of times. The chain carries TRBV3-1 and TRBJ2-2; TRBD2 is a possible D gene (5 bases). The CDR3 is made up of 14 amino acids. The ends were cut back, 4 bases at V and 4 bases at J, with 10 bases in the middle. Germline lookup yields CDR1 LGHDT and CDR2 YNNKEL (reference sequence). CDR3 sequence (DNA): TGTGCCAGCAGCCGGACTGAAGGCACCGGGGAGCTGTTTTTT. It specifies CASSRTEGTGELFF.

The table lists this clonotype with many counts. The chain joins TRBV7-9 to TRBJ2-4; D assignment may be TRBD1 or TRBD2 (6 bases each). Germline values: CDR1 SEHNR, CDR2 FQNEAQ (reference sequence). The CDR3 has 15 amino acids. The V gene lost 1 base and the J gene lost 6 bases, with 13 bases spanning the gap. CDR3 residues: CASSLDSGGGNIQYF. CDR3 DNA sequence: TGTGCCAGCAGCTTAGACTCTGGAGGGGGAAACATTCAGTACTTC.

This clonotype was recorded a few times. The chain employs TRBV7-3 and TRBJ1-5; no clear D gene. CDR3 length: 17 amino acids. V was cut by 0 bases and J by 5 bases, with 17 bases left in between. Germline-derived CDR1 and CDR2 are SGHTA and FQGTGA. The CDR3 DNA follows: TGTGCCAGCAGCTTAACCAGTTTTGGGTCGGTTCATCAGCCCCAGCATTTT. Residues: CASSLTSFGSVHQPQHF. The whole variable domain, filled in from reference TRBV7-3 and TRBJ1-5, reads GAGVSQTPSNKVTEKGKYVELRCDPISGHTALYWYRQSLGQGPEFLIYFQGTGAADDSGLPNDRFFAVRPEGSVSTLKIQRTERGDSAVYLCASSLTSFGSVHQPQHFGDGTRLSIL.

This clonotype was detected a few times. V gene TRBV6-1 combines with J gene TRBJ2-3; 7 nucleotides agree with TRBD2. The CDR3 is 14 amino acids. The germline V gene encodes CDR1 MNHNS and CDR2 SASEGT. The junction had 4 bases not matched to a gene; V was cut back by 6 bases and J by 1 base. CDR3 DNA: TGTGCCAGCAGCGCCGCGGGGGGCACAGATACGCAGTATTTT. It encodes CASSAAGGTDTQYF.

The genes are TRBV4-3 and TRBJ2-7; D call uncertain. CDR1 is LGHNA, CDR2 YSLEER, per germline. CDR3 size: 14 residues. V lost 5 bases, J lost 1 base, and 12 bases lay in between. The CDR3 DNA is TGCGCCAGCAGCTTCCGGACGGAGTCCTACGAGCAGTACGTC. Protein sequence: CASSFRTESYEQYV.

The chain carries TRBV3-1 and TRBJ2-5; D call uncertain. The V end was cut by 0 bases, the J end by 7 bases, with 12 bases between. In germline, CDR1 is LGHDT, CDR2 YNNKEL (reference sequence). The CDR3 has 14 residues. CDR3 in amino acids: CASSQEWKAVTQYF. The CDR3, as DNA: TGTGCCAGCAGCCAAGAGTGGAAGGCAGTGACCCAGTACTTC.

This clonotype was detected ten times or more. V and J are TRBV29-1 and TRBJ2-3, with D perhaps matching TRBD1 (5 bases). The V and J ends lost 5 bases and 5 bases respectively, with 17 bases between them. The germline V gene encodes CDR1 SQVTM and CDR2 ANQGSEA. CDR3 length equals 14 residues. CDR3 residues: CSVQDPRVQDTQYF. As DNA, the CDR3 is TGCAGCGTTCAGGACCCCAGGGTCCAAGATACGCAGTATTTT.

The chain combines TRBV20-1 with TRBJ2-5, with 14 bases fitting TRBD2. The germline CDR1 and CDR2 sequences are DFQATT and SNEGSKA (reference sequence). J gave up 5 bases and V 0 bases, and 2 bases lay outside the gene matches. This CDR3 is 15 amino acids long. The DNA for the CDR3 is TGCAGTGCTAGAGACCGGACTAGCGGGGGGGAGACCCAGTACTTC. Translating it yields CSARDRTSGGETQYF.

Written as DNA, the CDR3 is TGTGCTAGTGGCCCCAACCGGGACAGGGAACAAGAGACCCAGTACTTC. Its protein product is CASGPNRDREQETQYF. This rearrangement joins TRBV12-5 to TRBJ2-5; 9 bases align to TRBD1. CDR1 and CDR2 from the germline V gene are LGHNT and FRNRAP. V was pared by 6 bases and J by 2 bases, with 10 bases of the junction left unmatched. The CDR3 is made up of 16 amino acids.

This clonotype was detected only a few times. The chain combines TRBV27 with TRBJ2-7; D not certain. Germline CDR1 MNHEY, CDR2 SMNVEV (reference sequence). V lost 2 bases and J lost 4, with 9 bases in between. The CDR3 loop spans 13 amino acids. The CDR3 region has the DNA TGTGCCAGCAGTTTAACGGGCTGGTACGAGCAGTACTTC. It specifies CASSLTGWYEQYF.

This clonotype was recorded a few times. This CDR3 reads CSVAQDTGGNQPQHF. The CDR3 nucleotides read TGCAGCGTCGCCCAAGATACAGGGGGCAATCAGCCCCAGCATTTT. The chain uses TRBV29-1 and TRBJ1-5, with 7 bases lining up with TRBD1. Germline values: CDR1 SQVTM, CDR2 ANQGSEA. The CDR3 is 15 residues long. J gave up 2 bases and V 6 bases, and 10 bases lay outside the gene matches.

In its sample, this clonotype was seen many times. The chain recombines TRBV12-3 or TRBV12-4 with TRBJ2-7, with D possibly being TRBD1 (6 bases). This CDR3 is 15 amino acids long. Trimming left V 4 bases short and J 7 bases short, with 20 bases between. The CDR3 sequence is CASSSPTIQGREQYF. The CDR3 nucleotides read TGTGCCAGCAGTTCGCCGACTATACAGGGCAGGGAGCAGTACTTC.

The chain recombines TRBV6-5 with TRBJ1-6, with 8 nucleotides matching TRBD1. Trimming took 6 bases from V and 7 from J; bases not matched to a gene: 5. Germline V gene sequence: CDR1 MNHEY, CDR2 SVGAGI. The CDR3 totals 14 residues. CDR3 coding DNA: TGTGCCAGCAGGCTACGACAGGGGAATTCACCCCTCCACTTT. Protein sequence: CASRLRQGNSPLHF.

CDR3 residues: CASGFSYGYTF. CDR3 sequence (DNA): TGTGCTAGTGGTTTCAGCTATGGCTACACCTTC. The rearrangement links TRBV12-5 to TRBJ1-2, with D hard to call. The V gene lost 3 bases and the J gene lost 4 bases, with 3 bases spanning the gap. The CDR3 sequence is 11 residues long. The germline V gene has CDR1 LGHNT and CDR2 FRNRAP.

V and J are TRBV7-3 and TRBJ2-6; perhaps TRBD1 as D (7 bases). The V and J ends lost 5 bases and 0 bases respectively, with 20 bases between them. The germline gives CDR1 SGHTA, CDR2 FQGTGA. The CDR3 sequence is 19 residues long. This CDR3 is CASSQRAGRGVSGANVLTF. The CDR3 coding sequence is TGTGCCAGCAGCCAAAGGGCCGGCAGGGGGGTCTCTGGGGCCAACGTCCTGACTTTC.

This clonotype appeared a few times. The rearrangement links TRBV5-8 to TRBJ2-2, with a weak D call TRBD1 (5 bases). Germline V lookup: CDR1 SGHTS, CDR2 YDEGEE. The CDR3 is made up of 15 amino acids. V lost 0 bases and J 4 bases, leaving 10 bases between the germline ends. The CDR3 reads CASSLGQIATGELFF. CDR3 in DNA: TGTGCCAGCAGCTTGGGACAGATTGCCACCGGGGAGCTGTTTTTT.

The chain couples TRBV12-3 or TRBV12-4 to TRBJ2-3, with 7 bases identical to TRBD1. The length of the CDR3 is 16 residues. Losses at the gene ends were 6 bases for V and 6 bases for J; bases not matched to a gene: 15. In nucleotides, the CDR3 is TGTGCCAGCAGCCGAGGGGCCAGGGGGTTGTCTGATACGCAGTATTTT. This encodes CASSRGARGLSDTQYF.

The J gene is TRBJ1-6, the V gene TRBV6-5; 7 bases agree with TRBD1. The CDR3 is 16 amino acids. J was trimmed by 10 bases and V by 4 bases; bases with no gene match: 13. Germline V gene sequence: CDR1 MNHEY, CDR2 SVGAGI. CDR3 protein: CASSSRQGQGVSPLHF. Here the CDR3 DNA reads TGTGCCAGCAGTTCTCGACAGGGTCAAGGGGTATCACCCCTCCACTTT.

In its sample, this clonotype was seen a few times. The V gene is TRBV6-5, the J gene TRBJ1-1, with TRBD1 as a possible D gene (5 bases). V dropped 2 bases and J dropped 3 bases, with 13 bases sitting between them. Germline CDR1 is MNHEY and CDR2 is SVGAGI. This CDR3 has 15 residues. CDR3 bases: TGTGCCAGCAGTTACGGTAGGGGAGCGGACACTGAAGCTTTCTTT. Its protein is CASSYGRGADTEAFF.

The chain is built from TRBV20-1 and TRBJ1-1, with a possible D match to TRBD1 (5 bases). Per the germline V gene, CDR1 is DFQATT and CDR2 is SNEGSKA (reference sequence). There are 12 residues in the CDR3. Trimming stripped 7 bases from V and 1 base from J, with 10 bases between. As DNA, the CDR3 is TGCAGTGTACCAAGGGGGAACACTGAAGCTTTCTTT. It encodes CSVPRGNTEAFF.

CDR3 nucleotides: TGCGCCAGCAGCTTGGGGGCGGACAGGGATAACTATGGCTACACCTTC. Its translation: CASSLGADRDNYGYTF. The rearrangement uses TRBV5-1 and TRBJ1-2; 8 bases agree with TRBD1. The CDR3 is 16 amino acids. The trim removed 0 bases at V and 1 base at J, leaving 5 bases unmatched. Germline-derived CDR1 and CDR2 are SGHRS and YFSETQ.

V gene TRBV5-4 combines with J gene TRBJ1-3, with unresolved D. CDR1 and CDR2 (germline): SGHNT, YYREEE (reference sequence). The CDR3 loop spans 14 amino acids. Trimming took off 0 bases at V and 3 bases at J, with 7 bases between the two ends. The CDR3: CASSLEQHGNTIYF. CDR3 bases: TGTGCCAGCAGCTTGGAACAGCATGGAAACACCATATATTTT.

The gene calls are TRBV5-1 and TRBJ2-1, with 8 bases matching TRBD2. Germline-derived CDR1 and CDR2 are SGHRS and YFSETQ. V gave up 6 bases and J gave up 8 bases; unmatched junction bases: 10. The CDR3 loop spans 14 amino acids. CDR3 amino acids: CASNTGGPVDEQFF. The CDR3 DNA sequence: TGCGCCAGCAACACGGGGGGGCCTGTCGATGAGCAGTTCTTC.

The CDR3 loop reads CASSLVSFPGASPSPLHF. CDR3 coding DNA: TGTGCCAGCAGCTTAGTTAGCTTTCCGGGCGCGAGTCCTTCACCCCTCCACTTT. This chain joins TRBV7-2 and TRBJ1-6; D not resolved. The V gene's germline CDR1 is SGHTA and CDR2 FQGNSA. V lost 1 base, J lost 9 bases, and 22 bases lay in between. This CDR3 region has 18 residues.

A few counts support this clonotype. The rearrangement links TRBV20-1 to TRBJ2-5; 7 bases match TRBD1. CDR1 and CDR2 from the germline V gene are DFQATT and SNEGSKA (reference sequence). J gave up 2 bases and V 6 bases, and 9 bases lay outside the gene matches. The CDR3 has 14 residues. For the CDR3, the DNA is TGCAGTGCCTCAAATTCGGGACAGCAAGAGACCCAGTACTTC. Its translation is CSASNSGQQETQYF.

There are a few counts of this clonotype. CDR3 sequence: CASSQPRDLRSYEQYF. Here the CDR3 DNA reads TGCGCCAGCAGCCAGCCCCGGGACTTAAGATCCTACGAGCAGTACTTC. This rearrangement joins TRBV4-1 to TRBJ2-7, with D maybe TRBD2 (6 bases). CDR3 length: 16 residues. V was pared by 3 bases and J by 1 base, with 16 bases between. The germline V gene encodes CDR1 MGHRA and CDR2 YSYEKL.

This clonotype was seen ten or more times. The chain links TRBV4-3 to TRBJ1-1; no clear D. Germline CDR1 LGHNA, CDR2 YSLEER. The V and J ends lost 0 bases and 2 bases respectively, with 7 bases between them. The CDR3 contains 14 residues. In DNA form, the CDR3 reads TGCGCCAGCAGCCAAGAGTCCTTCAACACTGAAGCTTTCTTT. It specifies CASSQESFNTEAFF.

In this sample, this clonotype turned up many times. V and J are TRBV20-1 and TRBJ2-5, with D uncertain. CDR1 is DFQATT, CDR2 SNEGSKA, per germline (reference sequence). The CDR3 sequence is 12 residues long. The V end lost 6 bases, the J end lost 0 bases, and 8 bases lay between the germline ends. The CDR3 spells CSAQRYQETQYF. CDR3 nucleotide sequence: TGCAGTGCCCAGAGGTACCAAGAGACCCAGTACTTC.